This T cell receptor (beta chain) was recovered during a study of cytotoxic CD8 clonotypes in ibrutinib-treated CLL. On the study more broadly: Patients: about a dozen relapsed/refractory, approximately 16 treatment-naive, roughly 17 IGHV unmutated.

This clone was found a few times. Antigen specificity is unknown. A 1 in 200,000 to 1 in 1 million T cell depth was the sequencing target. Assay: immunoSEQ multiplex PCR; the TCRdb copy retains only in-frame clones and omits some. This sample has 140,000 to 150,000 clones, with about three quarters found just once. The CDR3 has 12 residues. The V segment lost 2 bases and the J segment 9 bases; nucleotides outside the gene matches: 5. The germline V gene has CDR1 GTSNPN and CDR2 SVGIG (reference sequence). The study's findings and limits: The study found public clonotypes uncommon, contracting or stable on treatment.

The source is a human donor with chronic lymphocytic leukemia. This chain connects TRBV30 to TRBJ2-3, with 7 bases aligning to TRBD2. This material consisted of PBMCs, taken after 24 months of ibrutinib treatment. The chain's CDR3 is CAWSHVGGTQYF. CDR3 nucleotides: TGTGCCTGGAGTCATGTCGGGGGGACGCAGTATTTT.